This paragraph reports one TCR beta chain. This clone is identified as medium-sized (0.01 to 0.1%). The antigen this receptor binds is unknown. Qualities for individual bases were not recorded, and no much larger clone is one base off. TCRbeta CDR3 regions were immunosequenced from genomic DNA with the immunoSEQ Assay. Genomic DNA was amplified by bias-controlled multiplex PCR before high-throughput sequencing. On the authors' methods: To quantify the absolute abundance of each unique TCRbeta CDR3 region, the sequences were collapsed and filtered. Clonality was defined as 1 minus Pielou's evenness and was calculated using productive rearrangements only. To compute tumor T-cell fraction, TCRbeta template counts were normalized to usable DNA, with usable DNA estimated from several housekeeping genes. A previously published method was used to identify clones with significantly greater frequencies in on-treatment samples than in baseline samples. Imported from immuneACCESS, the table was reduced by TCRdb to in-frame sequences with V and J called. These copies leave out some clones; in studies compared against another copy, an unresolved V gene accounts for under half, and the cause of the remainder is not known. V, J and clone size were drawn from that table, and D and trimming were deduced from the DNA. The sample has some 9,200 clones on record, approximately 25% of them singletons. Approximately 11% of the sample goes to the ten largest clones.

This record belongs to a study of sequential checkpoint blockade in melanoma (dated by TCRdb to the late 2010s). With regard to the full study: Using 1:1 randomization, the trial assigned patients either to first-line nivolumab followed by ipilimumab (arm A) or to ipilimumab followed by nivolumab (arm B). Maintenance nivolumab came after each of the two trial sequences. DNA from approximately 88 pretreatment melanoma tumor samples was subjected to TCRbeta immunosequencing. Matched tumor biopsies were taken from roughly 21 patients before treatment and at week 13, after single-agent nivolumab (arm A) or ipilimumab (arm B). Roughly 80% of the matched tumor biopsy pairs taken before and after treatment were from the same lesion.

The germline V and J ends show losses of 0 bases and 7 bases respectively, and no gene match explains 3 bases of the junction. The germline V gene gives CDR1 as MNHGY and CDR2 as SAAAGT. The cysteine opens and the phenylalanine closes a CDR3 of 15 amino acids. The retained sequence is limited to the CDR3, 45 bases, with the frame set at the first base. What the work shows at the level of the full study, not this receptor alone: Within-arm analyses of tumor T-cell fraction were limited by small sample sizes and reduced statistical power. Validation of the response-prediction model combining TCR metrics and mutation burden is needed in larger, independent patient cohorts. Tumor T-cell fraction and clonality were correlated with PD-L1 staining and CD8+ T-cell counts, but not with mutational load. In the nivolumab-first arm (arm A), an association was found between pretreatment tumor TIL clonality and response (P = .04). Achieving clinical benefit was about 30 times more likely for patients whose tumor T-cell fraction and clonality increased by week 13.

Interpreted using the paper, the treatment or condition label stands for: randomized to nivolumab then ipilimumab (arm A) or the reverse (arm B). No trial patient had received prior DNA-damaging chemotherapy. Samples came from patients with melanoma in CheckMate 064, a randomized, open-label phase II trial of sequential checkpoint blockade. Genomic DNA from formalin-fixed paraffin-embedded (FFPE) tissue samples served as the input for tumor TCR sequencing. The sequencing here drew on tumor tissue (inferred from file names), taken from a patient given nivolumab and ipilimumab in sequence. This TCR derives from a human donor with melanoma. The sequence is built from TRBV6-8 and TRBJ2-2; 9 nucleotides in the junction match TRBD2. CDR3 loop: CASSYSTSGHGELFF. The DNA reads TGTGCCAGCAGTTACTCGACTAGCGGTCACGGGGAGCTGTTTTTT.